Here is one TCR beta chain with its context. Its recognized antigen is unknown. There are no base qualities to consult, and no much larger clone falls within one base. The receptor library was made with 5' RACE. Instrument used: Illumina HiSeq 2000. Template switching introduced a universal primer binding site; the final cDNA contained a unique molecular identifier, enabling accurate counting of TCR cDNA molecules. Specific primers in the conserved constant-segment region were used to synthesize first-strand cDNA for the TCR alpha and beta chains. To control for contamination, each cDNA library was double barcoded with a SMART-Mk sample barcode plus Illumina barcodes. TruSeq adapter sequences, together with Illumina sample barcodes, were added in two successive PCR steps. The TCR alpha and beta cDNA libraries were sequenced on the Illumina HiSeq platform using custom primers. Regarding the original processing steps: Raw reads were processed with MiGEC to extract unique molecular identifiers, and MiXCR was used to determine CDR3 positions. For each individual, recombination models were inferred using an EM algorithm with the repgenHMM and IGoR tools. Shared clonotypes were analyzed with the tcR package in R, and sharing was normalized by the product of cloneset sizes. Out-of-frame nonproductive sequences were analyzed to study raw recombination free of thymic and clonal selection effects. TCRdb applied fastp at Q25 and MiXCR to the public reads, then kept only in-frame beta chains. Every entry covers one CDR3 protein and lists the most common genes and DNA from its rows. The V and J calls here are based on TCRdb, not the publication. The sample records about 480,000 distinct CDR3 sequences, approximately 15% of which are singletons. Jointly, the top ten make up 0.52% of the sample.

These data are taken from a study of identical twins (dated by TCRdb to the mid-2010s). Context from the whole study: To test whether fetal clonotypes persist, this study deep-sequenced TCR alpha and beta repertoires from monozygotic twins, from unrelated adults of various ages, and from cord blood. To rule out contamination, the twin experiments were replicated at different times with different library preparation protocols. What the work shows at the level of the full study, not this receptor alone: Abundant cord blood beta clonotypes had fewer insertions, young adult naive repertoires showed a similar but weaker trend, and memory repertoires showed no such trend. Because the same donors could not be followed over many years, conclusions were based on cross-sectional statistical analysis. Compared with coincidental sharing between unrelated individuals, out-of-frame TCR alpha sequences shared between twins had an excess of sequences with low generation probability. Invariant T cells such as MAIT and iNKT could partly confound zero-insertion analyses, though diverse VJ usage argued against this for most clonotypes. A weaker excess of twin sharing was found in beta out-of-frame sequences because the signal-to-noise ratio was lowered by fewer shared sequences. In monozygotic twins, recombination models systematically underestimated out-of-frame TCR alpha sharing, but the models matched the sharing seen between unrelated individuals.

All donors were healthy Caucasians. The twin cohort consisted of three pairs of female monozygotic twins, all aged about 18 to 29 years. CD4+ and CD8+ T cell populations were isolated with positive isolation kits from Invitrogen. Cut back by 6 bases and 2 bases, the V and J ends lie 17 bases apart. The CDR3 runs 16 amino acids, cysteine and phenylalanine included. Just CDR3 DNA is preserved here, 48 bases in frame from base 1. Taken from the germline V gene (reference sequence), the CDR1 and CDR2 loops are MNHEY and SMNVEV. The same specimen was also included in a second study, on yellow fever vaccine responses in identical twins. The second study reports: According to the authors, the vaccine-induced T cell response in identical twins seemed to be partly convergent and partly specific to each individual. The study precisely tracked vaccine-responding T cell clones in identical twins.

The receptor chain draws on TRBV27 and TRBJ1-5; the D segment could be TRBD1, given 6 matching bases. The clonotype comes from a woman aged 18-30 years in good health. The sequencing input was CD4+ T cells sorted from blood. The DNA reads TGTGCCAGCAGCCTGCGACAGGAGGGCGGCAATCAGCCCCAGCATTTT. The translation is CASSLRQEGGNQPQHF.